This TCR beta chain originates from a study of Ad26.COV2.S vaccination and SARS-CoV-2 variants. Study background: The authors gave Ad26.COV2.S intramuscularly, either once or twice 56 days apart.

There are 14 residues in the CDR3. Indicated treatment: roughly 19 received Ad26.COV2.S at low or high dose, single or two shots; five or six received placebo; per-sample allocation not given. The investigators took samples on day 63 after the first vaccine or placebo injection. Clones were read by immunoSEQ multiplex PCR, and TCRdb kept only the in-frame ones, dropping some. The table lists roughly 500,000 clones, 89% of them singletons, with over 2% in the top ten. Source: peripheral blood, taken in a trial of Ad26.COV2.S vaccine versus placebo. The gene calls are TRBV21-1 and TRBJ1-2; the table's D call, TRBD1, has no DNA check behind it. TRBV21-1 is noted as a pseudogene. This TCR derives from a person aged 18 to 59 who received the Ad26.COV2.S COVID-19 vaccine or a placebo. CDR3 DNA sequence: TGTGCCAGCAGCGGCCAGTGCCCTAACTATGGCTACACCTTC. It encodes CASSGQCPNYGYTF.